This T cell receptor (beta chain) was retrieved from a study of cytomegalovirus exposure and HLA in healthy donors. The PCR employed 60 Vbeta primers together with 13 Jbeta primers. Only in-frame clones appear in the TCRdb table, and some are missing; sequencing was by immunoSEQ multiplex PCR. The repertoire consists of 90,000 to 130,000 clones, with roughly three quarters occurring once and the leading ten covering roughly 6%. Germline loops: CDR1 SGDLS, CDR2 YYNGEE. The CDR3 has 15 amino acids. Losses at the gene ends were 0 bases for V and 6 bases for J; bases not matched to a gene: 5. V and J are TRBV9 and TRBJ2-3; 9 bases fit TRBD2. Sequencing was done on a sample of PBMCs. This clonotype originated in a man between 25 and 39 years old in good health and CMV-seropositive. CDR3 DNA sequence: TGTGCCAGCAGCGTAGGACTAGCGGTAGGGGATACGCAGTATTTT. Protein: CASSVGLAVGDTQYF.